Sequencing of this T cell receptor beta chain was carried out in a study of cytomegalovirus exposure and HLA in healthy donors (dated by TCRdb to between 2016 and 2019). Study-level background: An earlier analysis of about 530 of the donors reported 250 to 300 Gb of sequence data and 95 million to 120 million unique TCR beta sequences obtained from about 179 million T cells. The T cell repertoires of 670 or so subjects were profiled by immunosequencing and related to cytomegalovirus serostatus. Donor age, sex, ethnicity and CMV serostatus were compiled alongside the repertoire data. A later genetic analysis used genome-wide SNP genotypes for about 65% of the roughly 700 donors, treating that subset as a discovery cohort. The aim of the study was to test whether cataloging public T cell receptors could identify signatures of past pathogen exposure. Typing coverage varied by locus: roughly 620-640 donors for A, B, C, DRB1 and DQB1; about 520 for DQA1; over 600 for DPA1; approximately 490 for DPB1. Four to six DR-DQ haplotypes were handled as single units for association and clustering because linkage in the cohort was strong. HLA typing included class I and class II loci at four-digit resolution. A separate validation cohort of approximately 130 different subjects was used in addition to the 666-subject first cohort. Every repertoire in the discovery cohort had been generated on one and the same sequencing platform. The study combined high-throughput TCR immunosequencing, statistical association of individual TCRs with disease status, and machine learning to predict cytomegalovirus infection status. An early release covering approximately 600 HLA-typed donors comprised 300 to 350 gigabases of sequencing data and roughly 86 million unique TCR sequences. Rather than drawing on any new phenotypic data, the later analysis identified candidate immune exposures from TCR beta sequences and the way those sequences occurred across donors. Across approximately 420 genotyped donors of the cohort, an average of about 240,000 unique TCR beta nucleotide sequences per donor were sequenced, and 15% to 20% of those sequences were non-productive. In an earlier analysis of roughly 540 of the donors, high-throughput TCR beta sequencing was used to judge whether each TCR beta V gene segment behaved as functional or pseudogenic. Among the roughly 390 genotyped donors, approximately 77% belonged to the genetic ancestry cluster associated with self-reported Caucasian donors. To study patterns of TCR occurrence, a later analysis re-analyzed previously published TCR beta repertoires from around 660 donors and added high-resolution HLA genotyping. Broad study findings and their caveats: A cluster of highly shared sequence variants was judged likely to be a technical artifact of the sequencing pipeline. Several of the top co-occurrence clusters appeared to be linked to parvovirus B19, influenza, CMV and Epstein-Barr virus, according to a later analysis. Because HLA typing was unavailable for some donors at each locus, only the typed subset was used in association tests. A further reported finding was that TCR beta sequences accurately predicted the HLA-A and HLA-B alleles for most subjects in the first cohort. In a later genetic analysis, fewer N-insertions in productive TCRs were reported among donors in an Asian-associated ancestry cluster than the approximately 630-donor mean. In the study, some 180 TCR beta chains were listed as associated with cytomegalovirus. While some public TCRs were present in many individuals, most TCR sequences turned up only very rarely across donors. In vitro tests confirmed that a few of the cytomegalovirus-associated TCR beta chains recognize cytomegalovirus antigens. In an earlier analysis of some 550 of the donors, most TCR beta V segments were observed in productive rearrangements about 90% or about 30% of the time, broadly matching IMGT annotations. In a later analysis, HLA-associated TCR beta chains were found to be more clonally expanded and to have lower generation probabilities than equally common non-associated chains. V-gene and J-gene trimming of TCR beta chains was associated with a missense DCLRE1C variant in a later genetic analysis, and the association was replicated in an independent cohort. At a false discovery rate of 0.05, a later analysis linked 15,000 to 20,000 TCR beta sequences to specific HLA alleles. Most CMV-associated TCR beta chains appeared to be HLA-restricted in a later analysis, and the HLA associations seemed to be driven largely by CMV exposure. Correlated functional status among segregating V segments might reflect linkage disequilibrium, but an unknown experimental factor could not be ruled out. Only TCR beta chains were sequenced in this cohort, and the absence of alpha or paired-chain data limited detectable features. The presence/absence analyses assumed that sequencing depth was roughly uniform across donors, and that assumption may not be true. A later analysis found that TCR association rates varied across HLA loci, with DRB1 alleles showing the most associated TCRs and HLA-C alleles the fewest. The authors suggested that the approach could potentially be generalized to other disease states and immunological phenotypes. Strong co-occurrence of HLA alleles, especially DR and DQ, made assigning TCR associations to individual alleles difficult. In both the original and validation cohorts, the classifier was reported to diagnose cytomegalovirus status with high specificity and sensitivity. Some IMGT-functional V segments, including TRBV6-2 and TRBV6-3, could not be distinguished by the 87-base-pair reads and were therefore excluded. Because counts were too low, 15 to 20 rarely observed V segments, including chromosome 9 orphons, were left out of the earlier analysis of 587 of the donors. Immune exposure information for the cohort was limited to CMV serostatus.

A remark on this clone: No antigen is known for it. No much larger clonotype is one base removed from it; base qualities were not supplied.

The cohort consisted of hundreds of healthy bone marrow donors. All cohort members were sampled while nominally healthy, although unrecorded immune exposures were likely present. The donor tested CMV seropositive and was one of the 289 seropositive cohort members. Every donor gave a peripheral blood sample, and the peripheral blood mononuclear cells from that sample were used for TCR beta sequencing. The Qiagen DNeasy Blood Extraction Kit was used to extract genomic DNA from the blood cell samples. CDR1 and CDR2 are read off the germline V gene as SGHTA and FQGNSA. V is reduced by 4 bases and J by 0 bases, leaving a spacing of 9 bases between them. The CDR3 spans 14 residues, from the cysteine through the phenylalanine. The kept DNA is CDR3 alone, 42 bases in frame from the first base. Library preparation used the immunoSEQ multiplex PCR assay. For the multiplex PCR, a mixture combining 60 forward primers for TCR Vbeta segments and 13 reverse primers for TCR Jbeta segments was used. Amplification of the CDR3 region of rearranged TCR beta genes was performed with a multiplex PCR assay on genomic DNA. On the Illumina HiSeq System, the amplified TCR beta libraries were sequenced as 87-base-pair reads. The source study handled its data this way. In a later analysis, some 80 million unique TCR beta chains were counted across the approximately 620 repertoires, and around 11 million of these chains were shared by at least two donors. Raw reads were error-corrected and collapsed into unique sequences by a nearest-neighbor algorithm in which closely related sequences were merged to remove PCR and sequencing errors. To assign V, D and J gene segments, CDR3 sequences were aligned to IMGT reference sequences. Each retained sequence needed at least a six-nucleotide match to both a V gene segment and a J gene segment. A rearrangement was called productive if the CDR3 had no stop codons and remained in frame with V and J, and every other rearrangement was called non-productive. CDR3 was defined by IMGT convention, running from the second conserved V-encoded cysteine to the conserved J-encoded phenylalanine. The earlier analysis of about 530 of the donors excluded any sequence lacking an unambiguous match to a single V gene segment. An earlier analysis of 550 to 650 of the donors classified V segments as functional when productive rearrangements were above 56.7% and as segregating when the standard deviation between donors was above 5%. A statistical classification framework was built to diagnose cytomegalovirus status from the catalog of TCR beta chain sequences. In a later analysis, TCR nucleotide sequences were compared against IMGT/GENE-DB human TR gene sequences so that V and J genes could be assigned. A later analysis assigned CDR3 sequences and most-parsimonious VDJ recombination scenarios with the TCRdist pipeline. In a later analysis, each TCR beta chain was defined by its CDR3 amino acid sequence together with its V-gene family, and reads lacking a unique V-gene family were excluded. To address suspected cross-contamination and a sequencing artifact, a later analysis removed around 600 highly shared, low-generation-probability nucleotide sequences. In a later analysis, a clonal expansion index for each public chain was calculated from normalized within-repertoire ranks of inferred template counts. A later analysis computed generation probabilities with a VDJ recombination model fitted to out-of-frame rearrangements, and checked the results against IGoR. Hypergeometric tests were used in a later analysis to score TCR-TCR, TCR-HLA and TCR-CMV co-occurrence, with a repertoire-size bias correction applied to the TCR pairs. False discovery rates were estimated in a later analysis by permuting HLA or CMV assignments 20 times. A later analysis grouped co-occurring TCRs with DBSCAN, adding TCRdist sequence similarity when clustering within HLA-allele-positive subsets. For co-occurrence clustering, repertoires with fewer than 30,000 or more than 120,000 public chains were excluded, along with 5 or 6 repertoires with anomalous nucleotide sharing. TCRdb mirrors the immuneACCESS table, restricted to in-frame sequences. Some clones are absent from its copies; in checked studies, under half trace to an unresolved V gene, and the reason for the others is unknown. Clonal size and the V and J genes are those of that table, whereas D and trimming came from the DNA. The sample has roughly 120,000 clones on record, roughly two thirds of them singletons. The top ten clones comprise 1.6% of the sample.

This chain is built from TRBV7-2 and TRBJ1-2; the D gene remains uncertain. The source of this sequence is a young man in good health and CMV-seropositive. The sample consisted of PBMCs. The DNA sequence is given as TGTGCCAGCAGCTGGAGGGATGCTAACTATGGCTACACCTTC. Its translation is CASSWRDANYGYTF. The full variable domain, completed from the reference TRBV7-2 and TRBJ1-2 proteins outside the CDR3, reads GAGVSQSPSNKVTEKGKDVELRCDPISGHTALYWYRQSLGQGLEFLIYFQGNSAPDKSGLPSDRFSAERTGGSVSTLTIQRTQQEDSAVYLCASSWRDANYGYTFGSGTRLTVV.